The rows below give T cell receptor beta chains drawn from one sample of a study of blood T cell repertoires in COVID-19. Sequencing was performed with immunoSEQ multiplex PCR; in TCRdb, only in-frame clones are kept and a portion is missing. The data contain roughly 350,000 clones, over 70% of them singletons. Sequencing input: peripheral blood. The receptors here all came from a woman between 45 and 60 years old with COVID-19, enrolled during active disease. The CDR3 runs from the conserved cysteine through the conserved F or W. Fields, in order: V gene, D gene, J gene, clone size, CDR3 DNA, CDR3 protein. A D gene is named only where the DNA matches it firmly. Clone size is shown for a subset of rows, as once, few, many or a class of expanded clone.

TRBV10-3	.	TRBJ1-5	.	TGTGCCATGGGGGCCTATAGCAATCAGCCCCAGCATTTT	CAMGAYSNQPQHF
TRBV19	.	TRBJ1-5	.	TGTGCCAGTAGTACCACAGGGTCGGGTCAGCCCCAGCATTTT	CASSTTGSGQPQHF
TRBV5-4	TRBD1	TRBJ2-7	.	TGTGCCAGCACTGGCGAGGGGGCGTACGAGCAGTACTTC	CASTGEGAYEQYF
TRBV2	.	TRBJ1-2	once	TGTGCCAGCAGCCGGGACTCCTATGGCTACACCTTC	CASSRDSYGYTF
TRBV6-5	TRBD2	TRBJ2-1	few	TGTGCCAGCAGTTACGATGGTAGCGGGAGCGTCAATGAGCAGTTCTTC	CASSYDGSGSVNEQFF
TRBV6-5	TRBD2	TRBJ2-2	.	TGTGCTTCGGGGCGGGGGTACACCGGGGAGCTGTTTTTT	CASGRGYTGELFF
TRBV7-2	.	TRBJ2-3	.	TGTGCCAGCAGCCTGTACACAGATACGCAGTATTTT	CASSLYTDTQYF
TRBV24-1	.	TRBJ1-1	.	TGTGCCACCAGTGACGGAGGAATGAACACTGAAGCTTTCTTT	CATSDGGMNTEAFF
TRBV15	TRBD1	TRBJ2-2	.	TGTGCCACCAGCAGAGACGTTGCACAGGGGGCCGGGGAGCTGTTTTTT	CATSRDVAQGAGELFF
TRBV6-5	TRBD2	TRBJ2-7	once	TGTGCCAGCAGTAGTAATAGCGGGAGGTTGTACGAGCAGTACTTC	CASSSNSGRLYEQYF
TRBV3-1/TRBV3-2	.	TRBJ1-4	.	TGTGCCAGCAGCCCACCCCCCGGTCCCCATTTTGAAAAACTGTTTTTT	CASSPPPGPHFEKLFF
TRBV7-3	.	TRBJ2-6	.	TGTGCCAGCAGCTCCCCTGAGGACTTGAACTCTGGGGCCAACGTCCTGACTTTC	CASSSPEDLNSGANVLTF
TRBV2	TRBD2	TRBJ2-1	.	TGTGCCAGCAGTGAATCTAGCGGTAAGCAGTTCTTC	CASSESSGKQFF
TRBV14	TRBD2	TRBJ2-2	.	TGTGCCAGCAGCCAAGGGACTAGCGTTTTCTCCGGGGAGCTGTTTTTT	CASSQGTSVFSGELFF
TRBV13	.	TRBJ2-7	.	TGTGCCAGCAGCTCCCTAATGGACAGTCTTCCTCGAACGCAGTACTTC	CASSSLMDSLPRTQYF
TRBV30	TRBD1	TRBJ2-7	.	TGTGCCTGGACTACACAATGGGACAGCCCCTACGAGCAGTACTTC	CAWTTQWDSPYEQYF
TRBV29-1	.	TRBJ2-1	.	TGCAGCGTTGTGGGCCTACTCGAGCAGTTCTTC	CSVVGLLEQFF
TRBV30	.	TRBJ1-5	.	TGTGCCTGGAGTCAGGGTCCCAATCAGCCCCAGCATTTT	CAWSQGPNQPQHF
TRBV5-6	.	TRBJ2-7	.	TGTGCCAGCAGCACGGGAGAGGACGAGCAGTACTTC	CASSTGEDEQYF
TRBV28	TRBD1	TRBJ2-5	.	TGTGCCAGCAGTCCGCTTACAGGGGGCACAGAGACCCAGTACTTC	CASSPLTGGTETQYF
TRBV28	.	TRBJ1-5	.	TGTGCCAGCAGTTTAGGAGGGTTGGAGCAGCCCCAGCATTTT	CASSLGGLEQPQHF
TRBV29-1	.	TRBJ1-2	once	TGCAGCGTGCCGGGCCCCTCGGGGGGCTACACCTTC	CSVPGPSGGYTF
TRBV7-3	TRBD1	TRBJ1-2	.	TGTGCCAGCAGCTTAGCGGGACAGGGTTATGGCTACACCTTC	CASSLAGQGYGYTF
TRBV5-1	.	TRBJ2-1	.	TGCGCCAGCAGCTGGACAGAAAGCTCCTACAATGAGCAGTTCTTC	CASSWTESSYNEQFF
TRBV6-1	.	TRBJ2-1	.	TGTGCCAGCAGTGAAGTTTCTACCTCCTACAATGAGCAGTTCTTC	CASSEVSTSYNEQFF
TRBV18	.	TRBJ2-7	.	TGTGCCAGCTCACCACCGTCACAGGGTCTGAACGAGCAGTACTTC	CASSPPSQGLNEQYF
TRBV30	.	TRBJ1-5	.	TGTGCCTGGAGGGGTACGGGAAGGGACAATCAGCCCCAGCATTTT	CAWRGTGRDNQPQHF
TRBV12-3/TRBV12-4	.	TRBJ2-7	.	TGTGCCAGCAGCCTTGGACAGAAGCAGTACTTC	CASSLGQKQYF
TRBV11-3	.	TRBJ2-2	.	TGTGCCAGCAGCCCCGGTGTCTCCACTACCGGGGAGCTGTTTTTT	CASSPGVSTTGELFF
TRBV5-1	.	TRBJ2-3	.	TGCGCCAGCAGCTCAGCACGGAGGAGCACAGATACGCAGTATTTT	CASSSARRSTDTQYF
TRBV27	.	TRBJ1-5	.	TGTGCCAGCAGTTTATCTCAGGGTATGGGTCAGCCCCAGCATTTT	CASSLSQGMGQPQHF
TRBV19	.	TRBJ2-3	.	TGTGCCAGTAGTATTCGGACTAACACAGATACGCAGTATTTT	CASSIRTNTDTQYF
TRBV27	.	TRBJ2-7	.	TGTGCCAGCAGCCCCGGGACGGGGGGCCACGAGCAGTACTTC	CASSPGTGGHEQYF
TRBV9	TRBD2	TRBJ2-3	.	TGTGCCAGCAGCCCAAGGGGGGGGCCATATAGCGGGAGGGACACAGATACGCAGTATTTT	CASSPRGGPYSGRDTDTQYF
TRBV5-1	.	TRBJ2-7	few	TGCGCCAGCAGTGGCGGTTCTACCTACGAGCAGTACTTC	CASSGGSTYEQYF
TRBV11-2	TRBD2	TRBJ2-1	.	TGTGCCAGCAGCGAGCCGGGACTAGCGACCAACAATGAGCAGTTCTTC	CASSEPGLATNNEQFF
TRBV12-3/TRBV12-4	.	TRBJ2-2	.	TGTGCCAGCAGTCCCCGGGGGACCGGGGAGCTGTTTTTT	CASSPRGTGELFF
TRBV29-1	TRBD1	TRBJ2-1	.	TGCAGCGTTGTATTACAGGGGAAAAATGAGCAGTTCTTC	CSVVLQGKNEQFF
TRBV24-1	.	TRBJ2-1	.	TGTGCCACCAGTGATTTCTCAGGGTATGAGCAGTTCTTC	CATSDFSGYEQFF
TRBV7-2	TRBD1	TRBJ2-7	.	TGTGCCAGCAGCTTAGGACCCGGGACAGGGGTATACGAGCAGTACTTC	CASSLGPGTGVYEQYF
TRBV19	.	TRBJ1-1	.	TGTGCCAGTAGTGTACCGGGACGGGGGGACACTGAAGCTTTCTTT	CASSVPGRGDTEAFF
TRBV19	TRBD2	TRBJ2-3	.	TGTGCCAGTAGTAACCGCGGAAGCGGGAGTGCTGATACGCAGTATTTT	CASSNRGSGSADTQYF
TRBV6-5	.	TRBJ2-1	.	TGTGCCAGCAGTTACAGGGCCGGGGGTGAGCAGTTCTTC	CASSYRAGGEQFF
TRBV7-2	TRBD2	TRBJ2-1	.	TGTGCCAGCAGCTTAGGGGGATCAGCGGGAGTATATGAGCAGTTCTTC	CASSLGGSAGVYEQFF
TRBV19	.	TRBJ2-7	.	TGTGCCAGTAGTATCGGGGGTCCACCCTACGAGCAGTACTTC	CASSIGGPPYEQYF
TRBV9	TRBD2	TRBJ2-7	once	TGTGCCAGCAGCGTAGCCATCACTTCTCTAGCGGGAGCAGACGAGCAGTACTTC	CASSVAITSLAGADEQYF
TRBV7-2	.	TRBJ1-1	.	TGTGCCAGCACTTCGACAGTATATGCCGCTGAAGCTTTCTTT	CASTSTVYAAEAFF
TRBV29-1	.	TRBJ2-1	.	TGCAGCGCCGGACGGGGGTACAATGAGCAGTTCTTC	CSAGRGYNEQFF
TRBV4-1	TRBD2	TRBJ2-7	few	TGCGCCAGCAGCCCCTTTGTTAGCGGGAAGTCCCCCTACGAGCAGTACTTC	CASSPFVSGKSPYEQYF
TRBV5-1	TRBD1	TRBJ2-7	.	TGCGCCAGCAGCCCGCCCCGACAGGGGGCTCACGAGCAGTACTTC	CASSPPRQGAHEQYF
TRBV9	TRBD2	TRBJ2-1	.	TGTGCCAGCAGCGTACCAGGACTAGCGGGAAATGAGCAGTTCTTC	CASSVPGLAGNEQFF
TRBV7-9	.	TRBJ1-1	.	TGTGCCAGCAGCTTAGCTGTGGGCATGAACACTGAAGCTTTCTTT	CASSLAVGMNTEAFF
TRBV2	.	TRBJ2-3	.	TGTGCCAGCAGTGAAATGGCGGGTTCTAGCACAGATACGCAGTATTTT	CASSEMAGSSTDTQYF
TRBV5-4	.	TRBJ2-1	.	TGTGCCAGCAGCTCCACACAGGGAGCACGGTGGGAGCAGTTCTTC	CASSSTQGARWEQFF
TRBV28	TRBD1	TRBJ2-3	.	TGTGCCAGCAGTACAACGGACAGGGCCCTGAGGGATACGCAGTATTTT	CASSTTDRALRDTQYF
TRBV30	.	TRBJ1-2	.	TGTGCCTGGAGTGCAGGGAAAGCAGGGGGCTACACCTTC	CAWSAGKAGGYTF